One and the same sample provided the 17 T cell receptor beta chains below, sequenced in a study of response to subunit inactivated influenza vaccine. TCRdb reprocessed the RT-PCR reads via MiXCR and lists one record per CDR3 protein. The sample lists hundreds of thousands of distinct CDR3 sequences; more than 15% were seen once. The starting material was PBMCs from blood, obtained 11 to 12 days after vaccination. These receptors all come from a man in his fifties or sixties who received an inactivated influenza vaccine.

This chain joins TRBV4-3 and TRBJ2-2, with 14 nucleotides matching TRBD2. Per germline, CDR1 LGHNA and CDR2 YSLEER. The CDR3 extends over 18 amino acids. Trimming removed 0 bases from V and 8 bases from J; junction bases left unmatched: 8. CDR3 in amino acids: CASSQEMGLAGDEGELFF. DNA for the CDR3: TGCGCCAGCAGCCAAGAGATGGGACTAGCGGGAGACGAGGGGGAGCTGTTTTTT.

This clonotype came up a few times. The J gene is TRBJ1-4, the V gene TRBV5-1; D remains unclear. V gave up 4 bases and J gave up 3 bases, with 16 bases separating them. Germline loops: CDR1 SGHRS, CDR2 YFSETQ. This CDR3 has 16 amino acids. The CDR3 protein is CASSHGVYPANEKLFF. The DNA of the CDR3 is TGCGCCAGCAGCCATGGGGTTTATCCAGCTAATGAAAAACTGTTTTTT.

The chain links TRBV28 to TRBJ2-3, with 8 positions matching TRBD2. Germline V gene data show CDR1 as MDHEN and CDR2 as SYDVKM. Trimming cost V 3 bases and J 2 bases; bases outside gene matches: 10. The CDR3 loop spans 17 amino acids. The CDR3 DNA is TGTGCCAGCAGTTTCCCGAAGGGCGGGAGGTCCACAGATACGCAGTATTTT. This encodes CASSFPKGGRSTDTQYF.

As DNA, the CDR3 is TGCAGCGTTTATAGCTCGACAGACCTCATGAACTATGGCTACACCTTC. This encodes CSVYSSTDLMNYGYTF. The gene calls are TRBV29-1 and TRBJ1-2; D is perhaps TRBD1 (5 bases). Germline CDR1 is SQVTM and CDR2 is ANQGSEA. V was clipped by 5 bases and J by 2 bases, with 21 bases between them. The CDR3 runs to 16 residues.

The chain carries TRBV20-1 and TRBJ1-2; 7 bases fit TRBD1. Unmatched junction bases numbered 9, after V lost 3 bases and J lost 5 bases. The CDR3 runs 14 residues. Germline CDR1 reads DFQATT; CDR2 reads SNEGSKA (reference sequence). CDR3 sequence (DNA): TGCAGTGCTAGTCCGGGACAGCGGATTTATGGCTACACCTTC. This gives the protein CSASPGQRIYGYTF.

This clonotype came up once. The chain carries TRBV15 and TRBJ1-5; maybe TRBD1 (6 bases). With 5 bases removed from V and 0 bases from J, the gap between germline ends came to 11 bases. This CDR3 region has 15 residues. Germline CDR1 and CDR2: LNHNV and YYDKDF (reference sequence). CDR3 sequence reads: CATSVGGPSNQPQHF. For the CDR3, the DNA is TGTGCCACCAGCGTCGGGGGGCCTAGCAATCAGCCCCAGCATTTT.

This rearrangement joins TRBV6-2 or TRBV6-3 to TRBJ2-5, with D perhaps matching TRBD2 (6 bases). The CDR3 covers 15 residues. V lost 4 bases to trimming and J lost 0 bases, with 12 bases between them. Germline lookup yields CDR1 MNHEY and CDR2 SVGEGT. As DNA, the CDR3 is TGTGCCAGCAGTTGTGGAGGGAGAGACCAAGAGACCCAGTACTTC. Protein product: CASSCGGRDQETQYF.

J is TRBJ2-3 and V is TRBV20-1, with 13 positions matching TRBD2. This CDR3 comprises 15 residues. The V segment lost 6 bases and the J segment 2 bases; nucleotides outside the gene matches: 5. CDR1 and CDR2 from the germline V gene are DFQATT and SNEGSKA (reference sequence). The CDR3: CSAGLAGAPTDTQYF. In DNA form, the CDR3 reads TGCAGTGCAGGACTAGCGGGGGCCCCCACAGATACGCAGTATTTT.

This clonotype was detected a few times. The V gene is TRBV24-1, the J gene TRBJ2-1; TRBD2 aligns across 11 bases. Losses at the gene ends were 4 bases for V and 3 bases for J; bases not matched to a gene: 7. Germline CDR1 reads KGHDR; CDR2 reads SFDVKD. CDR3 length: 17 amino acids. As DNA, the CDR3 is TGTGCCACCAGTGACTCTAGCGGGAGGACCCACTACAATGAGCAGTTCTTC. Its translation is CATSDSSGRTHYNEQFF.

The chain recombines TRBV6-7 with TRBJ2-1; weak D call: TRBD1 (6 bases). TRBV6-7 is an ORF, with its function uncertain. V lost 6 bases to trimming and J lost 6 bases, with 12 bases between them. This CDR3 spans 13 amino acids. The CDR3, as DNA: TGTGCCAGCAGACAGGGTCAGGTCAATGAGCAGTTCTTC. It is translated as CASRQGQVNEQFF.

This clonotype appeared a few times. The genes are TRBV27 and TRBJ2-2, with 10 bases fitting TRBD2. Germline CDR1 reads MNHEY; CDR2 reads SMNVEV (reference sequence). The CDR3 loop spans 15 amino acids. Unmatched junction bases numbered 6, after V lost 5 bases and J lost 6 bases. CDR3 sequence: CASSRRLAGAGELFF. The CDR3, as DNA: TGTGCCAGCAGTCGAAGACTAGCGGGCGCCGGGGAGCTGTTTTTT.

In this sample, this clonotype turned up a few times. The chain has TRBV7-2 and TRBJ2-7, with D perhaps assigned TRBD1 or TRBD2 (5 bases each). V gave up 5 bases and J gave up 2 bases, with 16 bases separating them. There are 15 residues in the CDR3. Germline CDR1 and CDR2: SGHTA and FQGNSA. CDR3 region: CASSPGRQSPYEQYF. CDR3 bases: TGTGCCAGCAGCCCGGGACGCCAGTCCCCCTACGAGCAGTACTTC.

The chain uses TRBV12-3 or TRBV12-4 and TRBJ2-7; D call uncertain. The length of the CDR3 is 11 residues. The V gene lost 6 bases and the J gene lost 7 bases, with 10 bases spanning the gap. In DNA form, the CDR3 reads TGTGCCAGCAGCTCCACCCGAGAGCAGTACTTC. This sequence encodes CASSSTREQYF.

The V and J genes are TRBV27 and TRBJ2-3, with D perhaps TRBD2 (6 bases). The CDR3 sequence is 16 residues long. The germline CDR1 and CDR2 sequences are MNHEY and SMNVEV (reference sequence). The V gene lost 0 bases and the J gene lost 3 bases, with 13 bases spanning the gap. The CDR3 DNA reads as TGTGCCAGCAGTTTATCGTGGGCGGGGTCTACAGATACGCAGTATTTT. It encodes CASSLSWAGSTDTQYF.

V gene TRBV2 combines with J gene TRBJ2-1; D might be TRBD1 or TRBD2, each matching 5 bases. This CDR3 is 13 amino acids long. In germline, CDR1 is SNHLY, CDR2 FYNNEI. V lost 8 bases, J lost 9 bases, and 17 bases lay in between. The DNA of the CDR3 is TGTGCCAGCGGAAGGGACGCTCTCGTTGAGCAGTTCTTC. Translating gives CASGRDALVEQFF.

This rearrangement joins TRBV7-2 to TRBJ2-7; the D is unclear. V was trimmed by 0 bases and J by 2 bases, leaving 8 bases between them. Per germline, CDR1 SGHTA and CDR2 FQGNSA. The CDR3 runs to 14 residues. In nucleotides, the CDR3 is TGTGCCAGCAGCTTAGCGCTCCCTCCCTACGAGCAGTACTTC. It yields the protein CASSLALPPYEQYF.

The chain joins TRBV20-1 to TRBJ1-2, with 7 nucleotides matching TRBD1. The CDR3 length is 14 residues. Germline assignment: CDR1 DFQATT and CDR2 SNEGSKA (reference sequence). The V gene end was trimmed by 3 bases and the J gene end by 1 base; junction bases not matched to a gene: 5. In nucleotides, the CDR3 is TGCAGTGCTAGTCCGGGACAGATTAACTATGGCTACACCTTC. This codes for CSASPGQINYGYTF.